These 32 T cell receptor beta chains came from one sample sequenced in a study of regulatory T cells in long-lasting Graves disease. Time point denoted: persistent/refractory GD, antithyroid drugs over 5 years with positive TRAb. Following extraction of RNA from PBMCs, that RNA was used to make the TCR library. Researchers made TCR beta libraries by using iRepertoire HTBI primers and running Arm-PCR on CDR3 regions. MiXCR, applied by TCRdb to the multiplex PCR reads, yields one record per CDR3 protein. Of over 250,000 distinct CDR3 sequences detected, 20% to 25% appear once; the ten largest clones hold more than 50%. The sample in question was peripheral blood mononuclear cells (PBMCs), obtained when the disease was refractory, from a patient treated with antithyroid drugs. The source of these receptors is a female donor with Graves disease.

The chain uses TRBV20-1 and TRBJ2-5, with 9 bases matching TRBD2. The closer fit of TRBJ2-1 to the DNA end suggests the J call may be wrong. CDR1 DFQATT and CDR2 SNEGSKA come from the germline V gene (reference sequence). CDR3 size: 16 residues. The CDR3 DNA reads as TGCAGTGCAGATCCCACGGCGGGACTAGCCGAGAATGAGCAGTTCTTC. Protein product: CSADPTAGLAENEQFF.

The chain uses TRBV4-3 and TRBJ2-7, with D uncertain. The V end lost 0 bases, the J end lost 4 bases, and 10 bases lay between the germline ends. Germline V gene data show CDR1 as LGHNA and CDR2 as YSLEER. CDR3 size: 14 residues. The CDR3 bases are TGCGCCAGCAGCCAAGATCGACGAGGTTACGAGCAGTACTTC. It is translated as CASSQDRRGYEQYF.

This clonotype was counted between two and nine times. The CDR3 here is CASSPSGAEVSYEQYF. CDR3 DNA: TGTGCCAGCAGCCCAAGCGGAGCAGAAGTCTCCTACGAGCAGTACTTC. The rearrangement links TRBV7-9 to TRBJ2-7; tentative D call: TRBD2 (5 bases). Germline assignment: CDR1 SEHNR and CDR2 FQNEAQ (reference sequence). This CDR3 region has 16 residues. Trimming shortened V by 5 bases and J by 0 bases, and 17 bases separated the two germline ends.

This sequence joins TRBV5-1 and TRBJ1-2; a weak D match, TRBD1 (5 bases). CDR3 length equals 17 residues. The germline CDR1 and CDR2 sequences are SGHRS and YFSETQ. V was shortened by 4 bases and J by 2 bases, with 21 bases between the two germline ends. In DNA, the CDR3 is TGCGCCAGCAGCCTCCGGTTGGGCTCAGGGCGAAACTATGGCTACACCTTC. Residues: CASSLRLGSGRNYGYTF.

This chain joins TRBV6-1 and TRBJ1-2; no clear D. Trimming shortened V by 10 bases and J by 7 bases, and 13 bases separated the two germline ends. The CDR3 loop spans 11 amino acids. The germline V gene encodes CDR1 MNHNS and CDR2 SASEGT. CDR3 in DNA: TGTGCCACCTTAGTTATTATTGGCTACACCTTC. This encodes CATLVIIGYTF.

This clonotype was seen many times. This rearrangement joins TRBV9 to TRBJ2-6; perhaps TRBD1 as D (6 bases). V was cut by 4 bases and J by 10 bases, with 18 bases left in between. Germline V gene lookup returns CDR1 SGDLS and CDR2 YYNGEE. The CDR3 consists of 15 residues. This chain's CDR3 is CASSLTGTPDNVLTF. CDR3 DNA sequence: TGTGCCAGCAGCCTTACCGGGACACCCGATAACGTCCTGACTTTC.

This clonotype was counted at least ten times. CDR3 bases: TGTGCCAGCAGATCACCGGGACTGGGCTCCTACGAGCAGTACTTC. It yields the protein CASRSPGLGSYEQYF. The genes are TRBV28 and TRBJ2-7; tentatively, D is TRBD2 (6 bases). There are 15 residues in the CDR3. Trimming removed 6 bases at V and 0 bases at J, with 15 bases between. Germline assignment: CDR1 MDHEN and CDR2 SYDVKM.

This clonotype was counted many times. The V and J genes are TRBV27 and TRBJ2-4; possibly TRBD1 or TRBD2 for D (6 bases each). The CDR3 runs to 18 residues. From germline, CDR1 is MNHEY and CDR2 SMNVEV (reference sequence). Trimming removed 6 bases from V and 0 bases from J, with 21 bases in between. CDR3 amino acids: CASRRTGRAGRAKNIQYF. The CDR3 bases are TGTGCCAGCAGACGAACAGGGCGCGCGGGGCGAGCCAAAAACATTCAGTACTTC.

This rearrangement joins TRBV7-2 to TRBJ1-2; no clear D. Per the germline V gene, CDR1 is SGHTA and CDR2 is FQGNSA. Trimming pared 1 base from V and 4 bases from J, leaving 10 bases between. The length of the CDR3 is 14 residues. As DNA, the CDR3 is TGTGCCAGCAGCTTAGGCCCGGGGTTCTATGGCTACACCTTC. Its translation is CASSLGPGFYGYTF. Drawing the rest from reference TRBV7-2 and TRBJ1-2, the complete variable domain is GAGVSQSPSNKVTEKGKDVELRCDPISGHTALYWYRQSLGQGLEFLIYFQGNSAPDKSGLPSDRFSAERTGGSVSTLTIQRTQQEDSAVYLCASSLGPGFYGYTFGSGTRLTVV.

A few counts support this clonotype. This chain uses TRBV19 with TRBJ2-2; D is undetermined. Germline-derived CDR1 and CDR2 are LNHDA and SQIVND (reference sequence). The V and J ends lost 8 bases and 2 bases respectively, with 12 bases between them. The CDR3 consists of 14 residues. The CDR3 spells CASSSRPNTGELFF. CDR3 nucleotide sequence: TGTGCCAGTTCCTCGCGGCCTAACACCGGGGAGCTGTTTTTT.

This clonotype showed up many times. This chain uses TRBV3-1 with TRBJ2-2; D call uncertain. V lost 4 bases, J lost 1 base, and 4 bases lay in between. The length of the CDR3 is 13 residues. Germline-derived CDR1 and CDR2 are LGHDT and YNNKEL (reference sequence). CDR3 amino acids: CASSRQNTGELFF. For the CDR3, the DNA is TGTGCCAGCAGCCGACAGAACACCGGGGAGCTGTTTTTT.

This clonotype was observed a few times. This chain joins TRBV30 and TRBJ1-2; TRBD1 matches 7 bases. The germline gives CDR1 GTSNPN, CDR2 SVGIG (reference sequence). This CDR3 region has 12 residues. Trimming at V came to 0 bases and at J to 7 bases, leaving 2 bases not matched to a gene. CDR3 DNA: TGTGCCTGGAGTGTTCAGGGGGGTGGCTACACCTTC. Protein product: CAWSVQGGGYTF.

This chain uses TRBV29-1 with TRBJ2-3, with D tentatively TRBD1 or TRBD2 (5 bases each). The CDR3 covers 13 residues. Trimming left V 7 bases short and J 1 base short, with 12 bases between. CDR1 SQVTM and CDR2 ANQGSEA come from the germline V gene. This CDR3 is CSGTRGGTDTQYF. In DNA, the CDR3 is TGCAGCGGGACTCGAGGGGGCACAGATACGCAGTATTTT.

The chain carries TRBV5-1 and TRBJ2-2; D may correspond to TRBD1 or TRBD2 (6 bases each). Germline values: CDR1 SGHRS, CDR2 YFSETQ. This CDR3 comprises 20 residues. Between the trimmed V and J ends, which lost 4 bases and 6 bases, there was a span of 31 bases. The CDR3 DNA follows: TGCGCCAGCAGCCCCGTTTCCTCTCTCGGGGGCAGGGGAACCCCCGGGGAGCTGTTTTTT. Translating gives CASSPVSSLGGRGTPGELFF.

This clonotype has at least ten counts. The chain links TRBV6-5 to TRBJ2-7, with no clear D. CDR1 MNHEY and CDR2 SVGAGI come from the germline V gene. Trimming shortened V by 0 bases and J by 2 bases, and 11 bases separated the two germline ends. This CDR3 comprises 15 residues. CDR3 nucleotide sequence: TGTGCCAGCAGTTACTCACGGCAGGTGCCCTACGAGCAGTACTTC. Translation: CASSYSRQVPYEQYF.

The chain joins TRBV20-1 to TRBJ1-1; 7 bases line up with TRBD1. The CDR3 consists of 14 residues. Germline V gene data show CDR1 as DFQATT and CDR2 as SNEGSKA (reference sequence). The V segment lost 4 bases and the J segment 4 bases; nucleotides outside the gene matches: 9. CDR3 sequence reads: CSANLNRGITEAFF. In DNA, the CDR3 is TGCAGTGCTAATCTAAACAGGGGCATCACTGAAGCTTTCTTT.

The chain has TRBV28 and TRBJ1-1; possibly TRBD1 for D (5 bases). The CDR3 has 11 amino acids. The V and J ends lost 6 bases and 7 bases respectively, with 9 bases between them. Germline CDR1 and CDR2: MDHEN and SYDVKM. Here the CDR3 DNA reads TGTGCCAGCAGCGCCGGGGGTGAAGCTTTCTTT. It translates to CASSAGGEAFF. The whole variable domain, remainder taken from reference TRBV28 and TRBJ1-1, is DVKVTQSSRYLVKRTGEKVFLECVQDMDHENMFWYRQDPGLGLRLIYFSYDVKMKEKGDIPEGYSVSREKKERFSLILESASTNQTSMYLCASSAGGEAFFGQGTRLTVV.

The chain combines TRBV7-3 with TRBJ2-1; 8 bases fit TRBD2. Trimming removed 3 bases from V and 8 bases from J; junction bases left unmatched: 6. CDR1 is SGHTA and CDR2 is FQGTGA in the germline V gene. The CDR3 loop spans 14 amino acids. The CDR3 reads CASSLLAGKDEQFF. The CDR3 nucleotides are TGTGCCAGCAGCTTGTTAGCGGGAAAGGATGAGCAGTTCTTC.

This clonotype has at least ten counts. The rearrangement joins TRBV7-2 to TRBJ1-2; D unclear. The V and J ends lost 0 bases and 0 bases respectively, with 11 bases between them. The CDR3 has 16 residues. The germline V gene encodes CDR1 SGHTA and CDR2 FQGNSA. CDR3 in DNA: TGTGCCAGCAGCTTAGCAGCGCGTCTAGCTAACTATGGCTACACCTTC. Translated, it gives CASSLAARLANYGYTF. Combining the CDR3 with reference TRBV7-2 and TRBJ1-2 gives the whole variable domain GAGVSQSPSNKVTEKGKDVELRCDPISGHTALYWYRQSLGQGLEFLIYFQGNSAPDKSGLPSDRFSAERTGGSVSTLTIQRTQQEDSAVYLCASSLAARLANYGYTFGSGTRLTVV.

The sample holds many counts of this clonotype. The chain has TRBV28 and TRBJ1-1; D is undetermined. Trimming shortened V by 2 bases and J by 8 bases, and 12 bases separated the two germline ends. The length of the CDR3 is 13 residues. Germline V CDR1 and CDR2: MDHEN, SYDVKM. The CDR3 region has the DNA TGTGCCAGCAGTTTACCGGCGGGAGTAGAAGCTTTCTTT. Translated, it gives CASSLPAGVEAFF.

This clonotype was seen many times. This rearrangement joins TRBV7-2 to TRBJ1-2; 7 bases are shared with TRBD1. Germline V gene data show CDR1 as SGHTA and CDR2 as FQGNSA. V gave up 3 bases and J gave up 3 bases; unmatched junction bases: 4. The CDR3 is 14 residues long. The CDR3 here is CASSLRDSHYGYTF. The CDR3 bases are TGTGCCAGCAGCTTGAGGGACAGTCACTATGGCTACACCTTC.

The chain uses TRBV7-9 and TRBJ1-4; D is ambiguous. The germline gives CDR1 SEHNR, CDR2 FQNEAQ (reference sequence). The CDR3 is made up of 15 amino acids. V lost 4 bases and J lost 8, with 17 bases in between. CDR3 residues: CASSSLLGSPEKLFF. DNA for the CDR3: TGTGCCAGCAGCTCCCTGTTGGGTTCCCCGGAAAAACTGTTTTTT. Drawing the rest from reference TRBV7-9 and TRBJ1-4, the complete variable domain is DTGVSQNPRHKITKRGQNVTFRCDPISEHNRLYWYRQTLGQGPEFLTYFQNEAQLEKSRLLSDRFSAERPKGSFSTLEIQRTEQGDSAMYLCASSSLLGSPEKLFFGSGTQLSVL.

The V gene is TRBV25-1, the J gene TRBJ2-7, with D unresolved. Germline CDR1 MGHDK, CDR2 SYGVNS. The CDR3 runs 14 residues. V was clipped by 5 bases and J by 2 bases, with 13 bases between them. This chain's CDR3 is CASSPRTVTYEQYF. CDR3 sequence (DNA): TGTGCCAGCAGTCCTCGGACCGTTACCTACGAGCAGTACTTC.

The rearrangement uses TRBV5-1 and TRBJ1-1, with D possibly TRBD1 on 6 matching bases. Germline V CDR1 and CDR2: SGHRS, YFSETQ. The CDR3 spans 16 residues. V lost 0 bases to trimming and J lost 6 bases, with 18 bases between them. Written as DNA, the CDR3 is TGCGCCAGCAGCTTGGCGAAGAGGGGGGGAGCGGCTGAAGCTTTCTTT. Protein sequence: CASSLAKRGGAAEAFF. The full variable domain, with the rest looked up from reference TRBV5-1 and TRBJ1-1, is KAGVTQTPRYLIKTRGQQVTLSCSPISGHRSVSWYQQTPGQGLQFLFEYFSETQRNKGNFPGRFSGRQFSNSRSEMNVSTLELGDSALYLCASSLAKRGGAAEAFFGQGTRLTVV.

This clonotype appeared many times. The chain employs TRBV6-1 and TRBJ1-5; D unclear. The CDR3 covers 14 residues. Germline V gene data show CDR1 as MNHNS and CDR2 as SASEGT. Trimming took off 2 bases at V and 7 bases at J, with 12 bases between the two ends. The CDR3 DNA is TGTGCCAGCAGTGAATCCATCGGTTGGCAGCCCCAGCATTTT. This encodes CASSESIGWQPQHF.

V usage is TRBV20-1 and J usage is TRBJ2-7, with D possibly TRBD2 on 5 matching bases. Germline CDR1 reads DFQATT; CDR2 reads SNEGSKA (reference sequence). The length of the CDR3 is 14 residues. With 0 bases removed from V and 0 bases from J, the gap between germline ends came to 9 bases. This CDR3 reads CSAREAVSSYEQYF. CDR3 nucleotides: TGCAGTGCTAGAGAAGCGGTTAGCTCCTACGAGCAGTACTTC.

The chain couples TRBV9 to TRBJ1-5, with unresolved D. The CDR3 is 13 residues long. CDR1 SGDLS and CDR2 YYNGEE come from the germline V gene. The V end was cut by 3 bases, the J end by 6 bases, with 10 bases between. Written as DNA, the CDR3 is TGTGCCAGCAGCGCCCACGAAGGTCAGCCCCAGCATTTT. Encoded protein: CASSAHEGQPQHF.

V and J are TRBV5-6 and TRBJ2-2, with D perhaps matching TRBD1 or TRBD2 (5 bases each). The CDR3 has 17 amino acids. Trimming removed 3 bases from V and 6 bases from J, with 21 bases in between. Germline loops: CDR1 SGHDT, CDR2 YYEEEE. This CDR3 reads CASSYLGDRFTPGELFF. CDR3 bases: TGTGCCAGCAGCTACCTAGGGGACCGCTTTACCCCCGGGGAGCTGTTTTTT. The full variable domain, in which reference TRBV5-6 and TRBJ2-2 provide the parts outside the CDR3, is DAGVTQSPTHLIKTRGQQVTLRCSPKSGHDTVSWYQQALGQGPQFIFQYYEEEERQRGNFPDRFSGHQFPNYSSELNVNALLLGDSALYLCASSYLGDRFTPGELFFGEGSRLTVL.

The sample holds a few counts of this clonotype. The chain joins TRBV6-1 to TRBJ1-3; D is possibly TRBD1 (5 bases). In germline, CDR1 is MNHNS, CDR2 SASEGT. V was shortened by 6 bases and J by 0 bases, with 9 bases between the two germline ends. The CDR3 has 14 residues. DNA for the CDR3: TGTGCCAGCAGACTAGGGGCCTCTGGAAACACCATATATTTT. Amino acid sequence: CASRLGASGNTIYF.

In its sample, this clonotype was seen many times. The V and J genes are TRBV12-3 or TRBV12-4 and TRBJ1-4, with D hard to call. V was trimmed by 3 bases and J by 0 bases, leaving 11 bases between them. The CDR3 spans 16 residues. CDR3 coding DNA: TGTGCCAGCAGTTTTCGCGCTCAGGCAACTAATGAAAAACTGTTTTTT. Translating it yields CASSFRAQATNEKLFF.

This clonotype was picked up many times. The CDR3 sequence is CASSFQRDSYEQYF. CDR3 bases: TGTGCCAGCAGCTTCCAACGGGACAGCTACGAGCAGTACTTC. This sequence joins TRBV7-2 and TRBJ2-7, with TRBD1 matching over 7 bases. The CDR3 has 14 amino acids. Looked up from germline, CDR1 is SGHTA and CDR2 is FQGNSA. V shed 3 bases, J shed 3 bases, and the junction held 5 bases outside the gene matches. Full variable domain (rest looked up from reference TRBV7-2 and TRBJ2-7): GAGVSQSPSNKVTEKGKDVELRCDPISGHTALYWYRQSLGQGLEFLIYFQGNSAPDKSGLPSDRFSAERTGGSVSTLTIQRTQQEDSAVYLCASSFQRDSYEQYFGPGTRLTVT.

This clonotype was detected ten times or more. The chain combines TRBV6-5 with TRBJ1-1; 8 bases match TRBD1. There are 16 residues in the CDR3. Germline V lookup: CDR1 MNHEY, CDR2 SVGAGI. V trimming: 4 bases; J trimming: 3 bases; junction bases outside the gene matches: 10. The DNA of the CDR3 is TGTGCCAGCAGTTTAACCCACCCAGGGGGCGACACTGAAGCTTTCTTT. This sequence encodes CASSLTHPGGDTEAFF.